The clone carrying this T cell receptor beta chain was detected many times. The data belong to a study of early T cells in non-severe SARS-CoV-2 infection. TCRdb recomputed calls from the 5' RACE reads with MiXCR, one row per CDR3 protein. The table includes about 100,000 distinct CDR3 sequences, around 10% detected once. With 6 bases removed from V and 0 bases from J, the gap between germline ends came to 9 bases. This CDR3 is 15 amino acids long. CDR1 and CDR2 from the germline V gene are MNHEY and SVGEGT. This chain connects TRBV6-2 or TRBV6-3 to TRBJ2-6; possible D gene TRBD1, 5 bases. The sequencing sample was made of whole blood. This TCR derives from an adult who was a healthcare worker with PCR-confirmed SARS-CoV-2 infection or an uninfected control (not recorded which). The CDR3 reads CASSLDSSGANVLTF. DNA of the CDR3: TGTGCCAGCAGCCTCGACAGCTCTGGGGCCAACGTCCTGACTTTC.